A selection of T cell receptor beta chains follows, all from one sample in a study of CD8+ T cells in alopecia areata. Only in-frame clones appear in the TCRdb table, and some are missing; sequencing was by immunoSEQ multiplex PCR. The sample contains around 200,000 clones, 53% of which appear only once. The specimen comprised CD8+ T cells sorted from blood, sampled at week 24, from a patient treated with tofacitinib. Source of these receptors: a human donor with alopecia areata. Each CDR3 is given with its conserved first and last residue. The D gene is left open where the match is weak. Clone size is given for some rows only: seen once, a few or many times, or a class if the clone is expanded.

CDR3: CASSLARGETQYF
DNA: TGTGCCAGCAGCTTAGCGCGTGGGGAGACCCAGTACTTC
V: TRBV7-6
J: TRBJ2-5
size: .
D: .

CDR3: CAISEETGIDEQYF
DNA: TGTGCCATCAGTGAGGAGACAGGGATCGACGAGCAGTACTTC
V: TRBV10-3
J: TRBJ2-7
size: .
D: TRBD1

CDR3: CASSLVETSDLDTQYF
DNA: TGTGCCAGCAGCTTGGTGGAGACTAGCGATTTAGATACGCAGTATTTT
V: TRBV7-9
J: TRBJ2-3
size: .
D: TRBD2

CDR3: CSVTQDSPYEQYF
DNA: TGCAGCGTTACCCAGGACAGCCCCTACGAGCAGTACTTC
V: TRBV29-1
J: TRBJ2-7
size: .
D: .

CDR3: CASTRQGSPEAFF
DNA: TGTGCCAGCACCAGACAGGGATCTCCTGAAGCTTTCTTT
V: TRBV28
J: TRBJ1-1
size: .
D: TRBD1

CDR3: CSVQGENYGYTF
DNA: TGCAGCGTGCAGGGGGAGAACTATGGCTACACCTTC
V: TRBV29-1
J: TRBJ1-2
size: few
D: TRBD1

CDR3: CASSLDPGLNSPLHF
DNA: TGTGCCAGCAGCTTGGATCCCGGGCTAAATTCACCCCTCCACTTT
V: TRBV5-5
J: TRBJ1-6
size: few
D: .

CDR3: CASSAGAPYEQYF
DNA: TGTGCCAGCAGTGCAGGGGCCCCCTACGAGCAGTACTTC
V: TRBV2
J: TRBJ2-7
size: .
D: .

CDR3: CAWTPGQGGNQPQHF
DNA: TGTGCCTGGACTCCAGGACAGGGTGGGAATCAGCCCCAGCATTTT
V: TRBV30
J: TRBJ1-5
size: .
D: TRBD1

CDR3: CASRMGNTEAFF
DNA: TGTGCCAGCCGCATGGGGAACACTGAAGCTTTCTTT
V: TRBV10-3
J: TRBJ1-1
size: .
D: .

CDR3: CASSAVQSGSFYGYTF
DNA: TGTGCCAGCAGCGCGGTGCAGTCAGGCAGTTTCTATGGCTACACCTTC
V: TRBV9
J: TRBJ1-2
size: .
D: .

CDR3: CASSRVREKGDGYTF
DNA: TGCGCCAGCAGCCGCGTCCGGGAGAAGGGGGATGGCTACACCTTC
V: TRBV4-3
J: TRBJ1-2
size: .
D: .

CDR3: CASSLGRQGGYEQYF
DNA: TGTGCCAGCAGCTTAGGTCGTCAGGGTGGGTACGAGCAGTACTTC
V: TRBV11-2
J: TRBJ2-7
size: .
D: .

CDR3: CASSNRGNTEAFF
DNA: TGTGCCAGCAGCAACAGGGGGAACACTGAAGCTTTCTTT
V: TRBV11-1
J: TRBJ1-1
size: .
D: TRBD1

CDR3: CASSARQGANSDTQYF
DNA: TGTGCCAGCAGCGCAAGACAGGGGGCGAATTCAGATACGCAGTATTTT
V: TRBV7-9
J: TRBJ2-3
size: .
D: TRBD1

CDR3: CASSIRDSNQPQHF
DNA: TGTGCCAGTAGTATTAGGGACAGCAATCAGCCCCAGCATTTT
V: TRBV19
J: TRBJ1-5
size: .
D: .

CDR3: CASSAWGSGANVLTF
DNA: TGTGCCAGCAGCGCCTGGGGCTCTGGGGCCAACGTCCTGACTTTC
V: TRBV9
J: TRBJ2-6
size: .
D: .

CDR3: CAWSLLGNTEAFF
DNA: TGTGCCTGGAGTCTCCTAGGGAACACTGAAGCTTTCTTT
V: TRBV30
J: TRBJ1-1
size: .
D: .

CDR3: CASSQLDLHHEKLFF
DNA: TGTGCCAGCAGCCAACTAGACTTACATCATGAAAAACTGTTTTTT
V: TRBV14
J: TRBJ1-4
size: few
D: .

CDR3: CASSYQGENTEAFF
DNA: TGTGCCAGCAGTTACCAGGGGGAGAACACTGAAGCTTTCTTT
V: TRBV6-5
J: TRBJ1-1
size: .
D: TRBD1

CDR3: CASSYTGGRSSYNEQFF
DNA: TGTGCCAGCAGCTACACAGGGGGCCGAAGCTCCTACAATGAGCAGTTCTTC
V: TRBV7-8
J: TRBJ2-1
size: .
D: TRBD1